Below, 21 T cell receptor beta chains from the same sample are listed, as sequenced in a study of T cell responses to AZD1222 COVID-19 vaccine. TCRdb's copy holds only in-frame clones and misses some; the assay was immunoSEQ multiplex PCR. The table lists around 200,000 clones, over 85% of them singletons. Material: peripheral blood, obtained 28 days after the second dose of the MenACWY control vaccine. All receptors derive from an adult who received the MenACWY meningococcal vaccine as a control.

The J gene is TRBJ2-5, the V gene TRBV4-3; D remains ambiguous. V lost 4 bases to trimming and J lost 5 bases, with 17 bases between them. In germline, CDR1 is LGHNA, CDR2 YSLEER. The CDR3 spans 15 residues. CDR3 nucleotide sequence: TGCGCCAGCAGCCCCCTTGGATTCCCAGGCGAGACCCAGTACTTC. It translates to CASSPLGFPGETQYF.

The V and J genes are TRBV6-4 and TRBJ1-1; no reliable D call. Germline loops: CDR1 MRHNA, CDR2 SNTAGT. V lost 5 bases and J lost 5, with 18 bases in between. The CDR3 length is 15 residues. The CDR3 here is CASSPREGIKTEAFF. The CDR3 region has the DNA TGTGCCAGCAGTCCCCGCGAGGGAATAAAAACTGAAGCTTTCTTT.

The chain links TRBV25-1 to TRBJ1-1; 8 positions agree with TRBD1. The length of the CDR3 is 16 residues. The J segment lost 0 bases and the V segment lost 6 bases, leaving 9 bases of the junction unmatched. Germline V gene data show CDR1 as MGHDK and CDR2 as SYGVNS. CDR3 region: CASSRTGGTMNTEAFF. The CDR3 DNA reads as TGTGCCAGCAGCCGTACAGGGGGGACGATGAACACTGAAGCTTTCTTT.

The chain combines TRBV5-1 with TRBJ1-4; D unresolved. V was trimmed by 2 bases and J by 0 bases, leaving 8 bases between them. The germline V gene has CDR1 SGHRS and CDR2 YFSETQ. CDR3 length: 15 amino acids. CDR3 protein: CASSLGRTTNEKLFF. CDR3 in DNA: TGCGCCAGCAGCTTAGGACGGACAACTAATGAAAAACTGTTTTTT.

This clone was detected only a few times. The chain is built from TRBV5-6 and TRBJ2-1; D tentatively fits TRBD1 or TRBD2 (5 bases each). The CDR3 runs to 15 residues. Germline CDR1 reads SGHDT; CDR2 reads YYEEEE. V lost 4 bases, J lost 3 bases, and 14 bases lay in between. CDR3 in amino acids: CASSPRDRYYNEQFF. The DNA for the CDR3 is TGTGCCAGCAGCCCTCGGGACCGATACTACAATGAGCAGTTCTTC.

With respect to this clone: Other nucleotide sequences in the sample specify the same CDR3. The chain links TRBV30 to TRBJ1-5, with D hard to call. Trimming pared 2 bases from V and 3 bases from J, leaving 8 bases between. The CDR3 runs to 13 residues. Germline V CDR1 and CDR2: GTSNPN, SVGIG (reference sequence). This chain's CDR3 is CAWSLTSNQPQHF. In DNA, the CDR3 is TGTGCCTGGAGTCTTACTTCCAATCAGCCCCAGCATTTT.

This clone appeared a single time. V usage is TRBV19 and J usage is TRBJ1-2; D unresolved. The germline V gene encodes CDR1 LNHDA and CDR2 SQIVND (reference sequence). Trimming removed 3 bases from V and 1 base from J, with 27 bases in between. The CDR3 contains 20 residues. The CDR3 nucleotides are TGTGCCAGTAGTATTAATAGATGGACCCGACAATACAGAAGTAACTATGGCTACACCTTC. This translates into CASSINRWTRQYRSNYGYTF.

CDR3 region: CASSHLNYGYTF. CDR3 coding DNA: TGCGCCAGCAGCCATCTAAACTATGGCTACACCTTC. The chain has TRBV4-3 and TRBJ1-2; D is ambiguous. Germline V gene sequence: CDR1 LGHNA, CDR2 YSLEER. The CDR3 runs 12 residues. V was cut by 3 bases and J by 2 bases, with 4 bases left in between.

This chain joins TRBV2 and TRBJ1-5, with D perhaps TRBD1 (5 bases). The CDR3 runs to 14 residues. V gave up 3 bases and J gave up 3 bases, with 9 bases separating them. CDR1 and CDR2 from the germline V gene are SNHLY and FYNNEI. The CDR3 sequence: CASSEQGLNQPQHF. The CDR3, as DNA: TGTGCCAGCAGTGAGCAGGGCCTCAATCAGCCCCAGCATTTT.

This clone has just one count. The gene calls are TRBV10-3 and TRBJ2-5; D is undetermined. CDR1 ENHRY and CDR2 SYGVKD come from the germline V gene. The V end lost 4 bases, the J end lost 1 base, and 10 bases lay between the germline ends. There are 14 residues in the CDR3. The CDR3 nucleotides are TGTGCCATCAGTGTGGACGGGTTCCAAGAGACCCAGTACTTC. Its protein product is CAISVDGFQETQYF.

This clone was observed a few times. The V call is TRBV28, the J call TRBJ1-1, with D unclear. Germline CDR1 MDHEN, CDR2 SYDVKM. The CDR3 has 15 amino acids. Trimming removed 4 bases at V and 1 base at J, with 13 bases between. CDR3 sequence reads: CASSYASAKNTEAFF. CDR3 coding DNA: TGTGCCAGCAGTTATGCGTCGGCTAAGAACACTGAAGCTTTCTTT.

The rearrangement links TRBV18 to TRBJ1-1; unclear D gene. This CDR3 contains 15 residues. V shed 0 bases and J shed 4 bases, with 12 bases lying between them. CDR1 and CDR2 from the germline V gene are KGHSH and LQKENI. The CDR3 spells CASSPPLRVGTEAFF. The CDR3 nucleotides are TGTGCCAGCTCACCACCCCTTAGGGTGGGCACTGAAGCTTTCTTT.

The chain uses TRBV28 and TRBJ1-5; no definite D call. CDR3 length equals 12 residues. Trimming removed 7 bases at V and 1 base at J, with 5 bases between. Germline lookup yields CDR1 MDHEN and CDR2 SYDVKM. CDR3 amino acids: CASKISNQPQHF. In DNA form, the CDR3 reads TGTGCCAGCAAAATCAGCAATCAGCCCCAGCATTTT. Together with reference TRBV28 and TRBJ1-5, the CDR3 gives the full variable domain: DVKVTQSSRYLVKRTGEKVFLECVQDMDHENMFWYRQDPGLGLRLIYFSYDVKMKEKGDIPEGYSVSREKKERFSLILESASTNQTSMYLCASKISNQPQHFGDGTRLSIL.

V usage is TRBV24-1 and J usage is TRBJ2-5; D is uncertain. The V gene's germline CDR1 is KGHDR and CDR2 SFDVKD. The CDR3 has 14 amino acids. With 3 bases removed from V and 0 bases from J, the gap between germline ends came to 7 bases. The CDR3 loop is CATSDAGYQETQYF. The CDR3 coding sequence is TGTGCCACCAGTGATGCAGGCTACCAAGAGACCCAGTACTTC.

The rearrangement joins TRBV27 to TRBJ2-7, with D perhaps being TRBD1 or TRBD2 (5 bases each). This CDR3 is built from 17 residues. V lost 2 bases, J lost 5 bases, and 22 bases lay in between. Germline V gives CDR1 MNHEY, CDR2 SMNVEV (reference sequence). CDR3 sequence (DNA): TGTGCCAGCAGTTTACAAATACCGGGGCCCCGGCAGGACGAGCAGTACTTC. Its translation is CASSLQIPGPRQDEQYF.

This clone was seen only once. CDR3 nucleotides: TGTGCCAGCAGCCAAGATTGGGGCGCGAACACCGGGGAGCTGTTTTTT. Its protein product is CASSQDWGANTGELFF. The chain has TRBV3-1 (or the pseudogene TRBV3-2) and TRBJ2-2; D may be TRBD1 (5 bases). The V gene lost 0 bases and the J gene lost 0 bases, with 8 bases spanning the gap. The CDR3 has 16 residues. The germline V gene has CDR1 LGHDT and CDR2 YNNKEL (reference sequence).

This rearrangement joins TRBV5-6 to TRBJ1-3; D ambiguous. This CDR3 contains 15 residues. Trimming removed 0 bases at V and 0 bases at J, with 7 bases between. Germline V lookup: CDR1 SGHDT, CDR2 YYEEEE. The CDR3 DNA is TGTGCCAGCAGCTTGGGTGTGACCTCTGGAAACACCATATATTTT. Translated, it gives CASSLGVTSGNTIYF.

The rearrangement uses TRBV12-3 or TRBV12-4 and TRBJ2-7; D gene ambiguous. V gave up 1 base and J gave up 6 bases, with 7 bases separating them. The CDR3 length is 12 residues. The CDR3 sequence: CASSLERLEQYF. Here the CDR3 DNA reads TGTGCCAGCAGTTTAGAGCGCCTCGAGCAGTACTTC.

This clone occurred once. The V call is TRBV6-1, the J call TRBJ1-6, with D possibly TRBD1 on 5 matching bases. Trimming took 2 bases from V and 7 from J, leaving 12 bases between them. CDR1 and CDR2 (germline): MNHNS, SASEGT. The CDR3 runs to 15 residues. The CDR3 DNA is TGTGCCAGCAGTGAATATCCCAGGGCCAATTCACCCCTCCACTTT. Protein sequence: CASSEYPRANSPLHF.

The CDR3: CASSLSRVGYGYTF. Here the CDR3 DNA reads TGTGCCAGCAGTTTGTCCCGGGTTGGCTATGGCTACACCTTC. The rearrangement links TRBV27 to TRBJ1-2; no firm D call. The CDR3 covers 14 residues. Germline CDR1 reads MNHEY; CDR2 reads SMNVEV (reference sequence). V lost 3 bases to trimming and J lost 4 bases, with 12 bases between them.

This clone was found once. J is TRBJ2-2 and V is TRBV7-2; D gene uncertain. The V gene's germline CDR1 is SGHTA and CDR2 FQGNSA. V was shortened by 3 bases and J by 1 base, with 3 bases between the two germline ends. This CDR3 is built from 13 residues. Here the CDR3 DNA reads TGTGCCAGCAGCTTCTTGAACACCGGGGAGCTGTTTTTT. Translation: CASSFLNTGELFF.